What follows is one TCR beta chain and its context. This sample is drawn from a study of blood T cell repertoires in COVID-19. Study context: Samples of COVID-19 (acute and convalescent) were obtained from the United States, Italy and Spain. The cDNA or gDNA used as material had been derived from T cells, B-cell-depleted T cells, or PBMCs.

In the authors' methods: Reference gene primer amplification gave estimated nucleated cell counts. Sequenced by immunoSEQ multiplex PCR; TCRdb stores in-frame clones only, minus some. V and J calls and clone size follow that table, whereas D and trimming were derived from the DNA. The sample comprises around 200,000 clones, more than 85% of which are singletons, and roughly 0.69% rests with the top ten. The CDR3 is 15 amino acids. The germline CDR1 and CDR2 sequences are LNHDA and SQIVND (reference sequence). V was pared by 1 base and J by 1 base, with 10 bases between. The TCR originated in a man aged 35 to 55 with acute or convalescent COVID-19. Sequences were obtained from peripheral blood. V gene TRBV19 combines with J gene TRBJ1-1; D unclear. The chain's CDR3 is CASSIVMYSNTEAFF. As DNA, the CDR3 is TGTGCCAGTAGTATAGTTATGTACTCGAACACTGAAGCTTTCTTT. The variable domain in full, completed from reference TRBV19 and TRBJ1-1, reads DGGITQSPKYLFRKEGQNVTLSCEQNLNHDAMYWYRQDPGQGLRLIYYSQIVNDFQKGDIAEGYSVSREKKESFPLTVTSAQKNPTAFYLCASSIVMYSNTEAFFGQGTRLTVV.